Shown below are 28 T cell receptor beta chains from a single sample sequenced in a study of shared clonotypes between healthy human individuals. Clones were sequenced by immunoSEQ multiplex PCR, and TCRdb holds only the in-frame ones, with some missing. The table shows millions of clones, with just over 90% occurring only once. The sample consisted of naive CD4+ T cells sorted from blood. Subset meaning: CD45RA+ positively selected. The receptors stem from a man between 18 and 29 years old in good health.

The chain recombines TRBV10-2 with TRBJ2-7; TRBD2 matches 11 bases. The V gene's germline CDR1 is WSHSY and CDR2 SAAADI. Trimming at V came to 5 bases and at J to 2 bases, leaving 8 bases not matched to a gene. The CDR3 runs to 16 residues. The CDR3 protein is CASSTLAGGRPYEQYF. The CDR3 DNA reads TGCGCCAGCAGTACGCTAGCGGGAGGTCGTCCCTACGAGCAGTACTTC.

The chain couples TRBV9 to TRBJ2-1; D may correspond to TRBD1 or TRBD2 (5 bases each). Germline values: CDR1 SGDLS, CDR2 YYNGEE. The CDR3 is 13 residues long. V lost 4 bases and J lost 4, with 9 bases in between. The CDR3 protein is CASSLEGYNEQFF. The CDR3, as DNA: TGTGCCAGCAGCCTCGAGGGGTACAATGAGCAGTTCTTC.

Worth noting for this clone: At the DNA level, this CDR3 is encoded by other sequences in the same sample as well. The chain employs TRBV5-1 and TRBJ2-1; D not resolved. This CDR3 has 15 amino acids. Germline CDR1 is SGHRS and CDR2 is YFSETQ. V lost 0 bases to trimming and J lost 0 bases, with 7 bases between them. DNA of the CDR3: TGCGCCAGCAGCTTGGCCGTAAGCTCCTACAATGAGCAGTTCTTC. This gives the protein CASSLAVSSYNEQFF.

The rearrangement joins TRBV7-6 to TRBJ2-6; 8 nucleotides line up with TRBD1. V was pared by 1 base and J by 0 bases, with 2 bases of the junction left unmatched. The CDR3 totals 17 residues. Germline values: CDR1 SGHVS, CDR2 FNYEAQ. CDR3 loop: CASSLGTGYSGANVLTF. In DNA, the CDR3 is TGTGCCAGCAGCTTAGGGACAGGGTACTCTGGGGCCAACGTCCTGACTTTC.

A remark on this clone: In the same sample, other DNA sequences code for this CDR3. The CDR3 sequence: CAISGTVYNEQFF. The CDR3 nucleotides are TGTGCCATCAGTGGGACAGTTTACAATGAGCAGTTCTTC. This rearrangement joins TRBV10-3 to TRBJ2-1, with D perhaps TRBD1 (6 bases). Germline lookup yields CDR1 ENHRY and CDR2 SYGVKD. V was trimmed by 4 bases and J by 4 bases, leaving 8 bases between them. This CDR3 comprises 13 residues.

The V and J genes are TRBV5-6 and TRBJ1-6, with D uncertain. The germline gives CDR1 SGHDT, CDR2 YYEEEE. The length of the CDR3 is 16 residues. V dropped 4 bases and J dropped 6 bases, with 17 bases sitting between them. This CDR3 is CASSPDGPRINSPLHF. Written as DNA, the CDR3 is TGTGCCAGCAGCCCGGACGGCCCCCGCATTAATTCACCCCTCCACTTT.

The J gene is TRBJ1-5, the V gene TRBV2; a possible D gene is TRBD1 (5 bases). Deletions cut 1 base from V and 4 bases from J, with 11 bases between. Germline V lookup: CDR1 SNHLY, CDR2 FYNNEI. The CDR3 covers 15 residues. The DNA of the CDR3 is TGTGCCAGCAGTGAAGGCAGAACAGGAAATCAGCCCCAGCATTTT. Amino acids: CASSEGRTGNQPQHF.

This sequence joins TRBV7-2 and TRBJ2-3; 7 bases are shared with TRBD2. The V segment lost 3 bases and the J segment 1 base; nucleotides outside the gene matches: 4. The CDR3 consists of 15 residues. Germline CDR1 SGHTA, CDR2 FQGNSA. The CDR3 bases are TGTGCCAGCAGCTTGGCGGGAGTGGGCACAGATACGCAGTATTTT. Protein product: CASSLAGVGTDTQYF.

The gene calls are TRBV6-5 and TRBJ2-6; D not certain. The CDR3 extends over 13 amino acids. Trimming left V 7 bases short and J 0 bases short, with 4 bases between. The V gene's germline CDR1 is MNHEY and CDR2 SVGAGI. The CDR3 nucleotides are TGTGCCAGCAAAGCCTCTGGGGCCAACGTCCTGACTTTC. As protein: CASKASGANVLTF.

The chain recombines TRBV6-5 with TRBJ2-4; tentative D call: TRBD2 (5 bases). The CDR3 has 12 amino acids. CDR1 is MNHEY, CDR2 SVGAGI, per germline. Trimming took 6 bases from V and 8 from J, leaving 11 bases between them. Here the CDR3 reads CASSRTGDIQYF. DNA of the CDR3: TGTGCCAGCAGCCGGACCGGGGACATTCAGTACTTC.

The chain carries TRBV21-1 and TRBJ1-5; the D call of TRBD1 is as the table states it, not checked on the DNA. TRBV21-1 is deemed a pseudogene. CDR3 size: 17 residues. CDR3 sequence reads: CASSKAGTGGANQPQHF. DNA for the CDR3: TGTGCCAGCAGCAAAGCTGGGACAGGGGGCGCGAATCAGCCCCAGCATTTT.

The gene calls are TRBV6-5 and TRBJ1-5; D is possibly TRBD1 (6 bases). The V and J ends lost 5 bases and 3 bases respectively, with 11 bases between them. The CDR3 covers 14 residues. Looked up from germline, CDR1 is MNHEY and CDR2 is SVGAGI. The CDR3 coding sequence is TGTGCCAGCAGTACTAGGGGGGACAATCAGCCCCAGCATTTT. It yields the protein CASSTRGDNQPQHF.

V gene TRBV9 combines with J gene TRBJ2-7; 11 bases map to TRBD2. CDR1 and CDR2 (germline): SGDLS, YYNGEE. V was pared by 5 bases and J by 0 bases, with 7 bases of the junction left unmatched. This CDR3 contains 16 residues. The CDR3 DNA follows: TGTGCCAGCAGTCTCTCCGGGACTAGCGGCTCCTACGAGCAGTACTTC. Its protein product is CASSLSGTSGSYEQYF.

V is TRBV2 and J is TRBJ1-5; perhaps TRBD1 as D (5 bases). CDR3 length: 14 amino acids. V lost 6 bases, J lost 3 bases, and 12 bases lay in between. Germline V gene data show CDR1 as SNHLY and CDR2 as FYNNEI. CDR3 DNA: TGTGCCAGCAGGCCGTCAGGGTACAATCAGCCCCAGCATTTT. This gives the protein CASRPSGYNQPQHF.

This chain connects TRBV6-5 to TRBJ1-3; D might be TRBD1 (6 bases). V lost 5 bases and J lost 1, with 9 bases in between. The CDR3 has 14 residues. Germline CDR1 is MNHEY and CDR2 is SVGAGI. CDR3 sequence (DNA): TGTGCCAGCAGTCGGGACATTTCTGGAAACACCATATATTTT. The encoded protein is CASSRDISGNTIYF.

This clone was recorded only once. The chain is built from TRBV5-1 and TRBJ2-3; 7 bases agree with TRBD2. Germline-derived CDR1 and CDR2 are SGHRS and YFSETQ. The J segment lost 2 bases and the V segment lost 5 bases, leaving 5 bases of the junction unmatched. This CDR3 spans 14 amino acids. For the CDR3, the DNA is TGCGCCAGCAGTCTAGCGGAACACACAGATACGCAGTATTTT. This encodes CASSLAEHTDTQYF.

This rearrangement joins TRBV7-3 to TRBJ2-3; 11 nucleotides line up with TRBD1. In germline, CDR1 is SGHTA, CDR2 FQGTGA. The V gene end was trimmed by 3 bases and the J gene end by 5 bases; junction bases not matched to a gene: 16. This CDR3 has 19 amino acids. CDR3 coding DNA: TGTGCCAGCAGCTTGTTGCCCCCTCAGTCCGGGACAGGGGGAGATACGCAGTATTTT. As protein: CASSLLPPQSGTGGDTQYF.

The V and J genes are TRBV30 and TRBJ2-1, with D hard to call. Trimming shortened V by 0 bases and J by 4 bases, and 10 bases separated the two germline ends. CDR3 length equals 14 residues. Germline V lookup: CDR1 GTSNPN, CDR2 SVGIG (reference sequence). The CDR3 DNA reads TGTGCCTGGAGTGTAGGGATGCGGTACAATGAGCAGTTCTTC. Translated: CAWSVGMRYNEQFF.

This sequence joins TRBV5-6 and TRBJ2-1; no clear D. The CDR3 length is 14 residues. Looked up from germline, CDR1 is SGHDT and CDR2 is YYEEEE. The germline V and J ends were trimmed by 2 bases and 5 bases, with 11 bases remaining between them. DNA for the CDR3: TGTGCCAGCAGCTTTTTTGACCGGGACAATGAGCAGTTCTTC. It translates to CASSFFDRDNEQFF.

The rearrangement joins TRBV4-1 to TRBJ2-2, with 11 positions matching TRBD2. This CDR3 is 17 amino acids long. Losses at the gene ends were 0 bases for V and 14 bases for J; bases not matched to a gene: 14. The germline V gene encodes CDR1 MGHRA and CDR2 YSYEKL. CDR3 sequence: CASSQERLMVAGGRLFF. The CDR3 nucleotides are TGCGCCAGCAGCCAAGAGCGGTTGATGGTAGCGGGGGGGCGACTGTTTTTT.

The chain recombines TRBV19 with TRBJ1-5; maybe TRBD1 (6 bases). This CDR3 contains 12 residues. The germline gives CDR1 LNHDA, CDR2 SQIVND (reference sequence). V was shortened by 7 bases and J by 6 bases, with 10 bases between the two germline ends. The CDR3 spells CASTGGPQPQHF. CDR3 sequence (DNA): TGTGCCAGTACCGGGGGGCCTCAGCCCCAGCATTTT.

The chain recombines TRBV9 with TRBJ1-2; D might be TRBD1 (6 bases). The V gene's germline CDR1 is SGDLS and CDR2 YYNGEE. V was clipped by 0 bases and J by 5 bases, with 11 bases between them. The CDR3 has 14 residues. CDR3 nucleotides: TGTGCCAGCAGCGTAGACTCAGGGGCGTATGGCTACACCTTC. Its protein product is CASSVDSGAYGYTF.

The DNA of the CDR3 is TGTGCCAGCAGTTACTCGCAGGGGCTCGGCTATGGCTACACCTTC. It codes for CASSYSQGLGYGYTF. This rearrangement joins TRBV6-5 to TRBJ1-2; perhaps TRBD1 as D (6 bases). The CDR3 totals 15 residues. The V end lost 0 bases, the J end lost 4 bases, and 12 bases lay between the germline ends. CDR1 and CDR2 from the germline V gene are MNHEY and SVGAGI.

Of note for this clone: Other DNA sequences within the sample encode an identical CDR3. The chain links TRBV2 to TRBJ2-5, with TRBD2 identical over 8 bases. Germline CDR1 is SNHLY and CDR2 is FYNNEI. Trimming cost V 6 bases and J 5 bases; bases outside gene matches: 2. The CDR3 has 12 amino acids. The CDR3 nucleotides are TGTGCCAGCAGGGGCGGGGGGGAGACCCAGTACTTC. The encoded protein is CASRGGGETQYF.

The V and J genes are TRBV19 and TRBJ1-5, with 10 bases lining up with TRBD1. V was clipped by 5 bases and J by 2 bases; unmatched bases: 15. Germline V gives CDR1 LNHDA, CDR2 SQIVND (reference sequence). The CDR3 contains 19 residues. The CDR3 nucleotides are TGTGCCAGTAGTCCGGGATGGGACAGGGGAAGCCGAGGCAATCAGCCCCAGCATTTT. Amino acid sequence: CASSPGWDRGSRGNQPQHF.

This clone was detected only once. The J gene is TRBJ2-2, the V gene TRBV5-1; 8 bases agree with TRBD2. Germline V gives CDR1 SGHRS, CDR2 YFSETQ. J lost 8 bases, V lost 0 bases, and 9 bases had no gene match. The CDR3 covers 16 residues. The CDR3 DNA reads TGCGCCAGCAGCTTGGTTGCGACTAGCGCTAGAGGGGAGCTGTTTTTT. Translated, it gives CASSLVATSARGELFF.

DNA of the CDR3: TGCGCCAGCAGCCAATTACCGGGACAGGGGTTCTACGAGCAGTACTTC. It specifies CASSQLPGQGFYEQYF. This chain joins TRBV4-1 and TRBJ2-7; 10 bases align to TRBD1. Trimming at V came to 2 bases and at J to 3 bases, leaving 7 bases not matched to a gene. The CDR3 consists of 16 residues. CDR1 is MGHRA, CDR2 YSYEKL, per germline.

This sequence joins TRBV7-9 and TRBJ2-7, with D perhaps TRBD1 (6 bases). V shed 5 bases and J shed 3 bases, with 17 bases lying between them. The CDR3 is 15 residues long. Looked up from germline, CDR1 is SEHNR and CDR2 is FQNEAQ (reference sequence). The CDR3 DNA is TGTGCCAGCAGCGGGGCGACACAGGGTCTCTACGAGCAGTACTTC. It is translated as CASSGATQGLYEQYF. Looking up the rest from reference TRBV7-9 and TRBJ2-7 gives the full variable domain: DTGVSQNPRHKITKRGQNVTFRCDPISEHNRLYWYRQTLGQGPEFLTYFQNEAQLEKSRLLSDRFSAERPKGSFSTLEIQRTEQGDSAMYLCASSGATQGLYEQYFGPGTRLTVT.